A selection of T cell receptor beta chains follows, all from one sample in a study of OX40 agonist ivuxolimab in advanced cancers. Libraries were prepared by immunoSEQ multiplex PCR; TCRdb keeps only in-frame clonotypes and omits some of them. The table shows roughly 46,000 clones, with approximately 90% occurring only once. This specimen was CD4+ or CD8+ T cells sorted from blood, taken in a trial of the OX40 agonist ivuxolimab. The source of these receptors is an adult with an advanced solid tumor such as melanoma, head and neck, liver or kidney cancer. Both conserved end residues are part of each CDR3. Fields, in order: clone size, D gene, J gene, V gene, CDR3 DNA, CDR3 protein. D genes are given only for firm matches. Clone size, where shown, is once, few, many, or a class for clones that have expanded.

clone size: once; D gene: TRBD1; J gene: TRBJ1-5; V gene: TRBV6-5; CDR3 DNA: TGTGCCAGCAGCTCCGGGACAGGGGGCAATCAGCCCCAGCATTTT; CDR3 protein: CASSSGTGGNQPQHF
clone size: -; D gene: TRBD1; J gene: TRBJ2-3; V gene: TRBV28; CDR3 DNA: TGTGCCAGCAGTCCGGGACAGGGGATTTTGAACGCGCAGTATTTT; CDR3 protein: CASSPGQGILNAQYF
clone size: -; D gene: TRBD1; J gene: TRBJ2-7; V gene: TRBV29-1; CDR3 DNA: TGCAGCGTCTACCAGGGGGCTCCTACCTACGAGCAGTACTTC; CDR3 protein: CSVYQGAPTYEQYF
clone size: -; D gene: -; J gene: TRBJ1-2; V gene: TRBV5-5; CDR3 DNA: TGTGCCAGCAGTACCTTAAGACCCGACTATGGCTACACCTTC; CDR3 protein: CASSTLRPDYGYTF
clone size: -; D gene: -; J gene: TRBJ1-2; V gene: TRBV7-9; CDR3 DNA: TGTGCCAGCAGCTTACCGAGACAGCTCTATGGCTACACCTTC; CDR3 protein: CASSLPRQLYGYTF
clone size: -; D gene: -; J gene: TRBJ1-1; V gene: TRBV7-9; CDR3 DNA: TGTGCCAGCAGCGATCGACAGAACACTGAAGCTTTCTTT; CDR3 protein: CASSDRQNTEAFF
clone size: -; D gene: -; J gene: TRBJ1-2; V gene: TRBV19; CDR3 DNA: TGTGCCAGTAGTATCCGCGGGAACTATGGCTACACCTTC; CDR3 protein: CASSIRGNYGYTF
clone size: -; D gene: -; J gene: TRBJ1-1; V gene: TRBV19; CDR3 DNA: TGTGCCAGTAGTAAGGTCGTCCGTATGAACACTGAAGCTTTCTTT; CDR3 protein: CASSKVVRMNTEAFF
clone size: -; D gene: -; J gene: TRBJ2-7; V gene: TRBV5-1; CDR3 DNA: TGCGCCAGCAGCCATGGGGGTTCCTACGAGCAGTACTTC; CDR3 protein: CASSHGGSYEQYF
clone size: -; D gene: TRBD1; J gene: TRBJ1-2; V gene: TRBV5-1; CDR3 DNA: TGCGCCAGCAGCTTCGGACAGGGGGGCTATGGCTACACCTTC; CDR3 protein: CASSFGQGGYGYTF
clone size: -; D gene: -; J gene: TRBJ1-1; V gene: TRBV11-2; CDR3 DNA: TGTGCCAGCAGCCCTAACATCATGAACACTGAAGCTTTCTTT; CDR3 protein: CASSPNIMNTEAFF
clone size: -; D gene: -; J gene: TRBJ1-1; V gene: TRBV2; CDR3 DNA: TGTGCCAGCAATCAGGATCGACGGCAGATGAACACTGAAGCTTTCTTT; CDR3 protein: CASNQDRRQMNTEAFF
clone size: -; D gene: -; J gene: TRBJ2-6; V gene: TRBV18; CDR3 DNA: TGTGCCAGCTCAGCTGAAAGCTCTGGGGCCAACGTCCTGACTTTC; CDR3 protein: CASSAESSGANVLTF
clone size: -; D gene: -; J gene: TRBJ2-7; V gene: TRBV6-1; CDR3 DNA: TGTGCCAGCAGTGAACTCCCACTAGGCCTCTCCTACGAGCAGTACTTC; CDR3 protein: CASSELPLGLSYEQYF
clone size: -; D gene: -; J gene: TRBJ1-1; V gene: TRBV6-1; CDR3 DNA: TGTGCCAGCATATGGGGGACCATGAACACTGAAGCTTTCTTT; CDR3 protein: CASIWGTMNTEAFF
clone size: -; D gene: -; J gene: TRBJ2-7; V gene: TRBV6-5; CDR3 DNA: TGTGCCAGCAGACAGAGGGGCTACCTGGGCGAGCAGTACTTC; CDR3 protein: CASRQRGYLGEQYF
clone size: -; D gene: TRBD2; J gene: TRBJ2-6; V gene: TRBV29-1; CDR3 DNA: TGCAGCGTTGACTCGGGGGGTGGGGCCAACGTCCTGACTTTC; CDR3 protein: CSVDSGGGANVLTF
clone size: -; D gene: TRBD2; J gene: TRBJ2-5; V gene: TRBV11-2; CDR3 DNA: TGTGCCACGCGTGGCGGGAGAGAGACCCAGTACTTC; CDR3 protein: CATRGGRETQYF
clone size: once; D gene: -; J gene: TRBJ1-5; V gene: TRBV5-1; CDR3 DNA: TGCGCCAGCAGCTTGGATCCAGGGGTCGTGGCCCAGCATTTT; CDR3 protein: CASSLDPGVVAQHF
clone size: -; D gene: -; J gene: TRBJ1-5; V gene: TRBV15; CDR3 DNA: TGTGCCACCAGCAGATCCACAGGGTACAATCAGCCCCAGCATTTT; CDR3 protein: CATSRSTGYNQPQHF
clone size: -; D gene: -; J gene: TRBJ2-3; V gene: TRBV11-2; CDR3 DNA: TGTGCCAGCAGCTTAGAGCCCGTTACAGATACGCAGTATTTT; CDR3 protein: CASSLEPVTDTQYF
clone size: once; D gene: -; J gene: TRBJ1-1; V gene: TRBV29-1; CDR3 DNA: TGCAGCGTTCCGACCGGGACGGCAAACACTGAAGCTTTCTTT; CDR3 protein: CSVPTGTANTEAFF
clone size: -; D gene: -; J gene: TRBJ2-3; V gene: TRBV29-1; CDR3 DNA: TGCAGCGTTGCGGGGGCCCCAGATACGCAGTATTTT; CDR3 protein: CSVAGAPDTQYF
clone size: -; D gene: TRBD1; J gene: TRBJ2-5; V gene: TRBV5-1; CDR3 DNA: TGCGCCAGCAGCTTAGTAGGGACAGGGGGTGAGACCCAGTACTTC; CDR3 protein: CASSLVGTGGETQYF
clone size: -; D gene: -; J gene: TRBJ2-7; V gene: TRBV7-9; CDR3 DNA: TGTGCCAGCAGCTTGGGGCAGGGTAGCCGGTCCTACGAGCAGTACTTC; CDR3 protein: CASSLGQGSRSYEQYF
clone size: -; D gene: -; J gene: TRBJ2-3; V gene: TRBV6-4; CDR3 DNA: TGTGCCAGCAGTACTGAACAGAACACAGATACGCAGTATTTT; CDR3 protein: CASSTEQNTDTQYF
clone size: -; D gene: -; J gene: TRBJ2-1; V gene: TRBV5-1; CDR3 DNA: TGCGCCAGCAGCTTGGACCCGGGCGCCAGCTCCTACAATGAGCAGTTCTTC; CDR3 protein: CASSLDPGASSYNEQFF
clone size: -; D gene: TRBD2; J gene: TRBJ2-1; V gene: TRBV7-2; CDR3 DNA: TGTGCCAGCAGCTCCGGGGGAGCGGGGCAAAAGCAGTTCTTC; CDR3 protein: CASSSGGAGQKQFF
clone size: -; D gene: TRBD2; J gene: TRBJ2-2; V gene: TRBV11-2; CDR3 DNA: TGTGCCAGCAGCCAAAGTATTTGGCGCGGGAGGGCCTTCACCGGGGAGCTGTTTTTT; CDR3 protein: CASSQSIWRGRAFTGELFF
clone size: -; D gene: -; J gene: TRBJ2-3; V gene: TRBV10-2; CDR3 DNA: TGCGCCAGCAGTGATTTAGGACTGATCACAGATACGCAGTATTTT; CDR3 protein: CASSDLGLITDTQYF
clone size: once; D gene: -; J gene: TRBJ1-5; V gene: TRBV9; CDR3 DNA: TGTGCCTCGAGAGGGGTTGGCAATCAGCCCCAGCATTTT; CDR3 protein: CASRGVGNQPQHF
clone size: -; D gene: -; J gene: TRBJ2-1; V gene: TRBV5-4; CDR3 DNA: TGTGCCAGCAGCTTTGACTGGGGCTATGAGCAGTTCTTC; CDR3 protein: CASSFDWGYEQFF
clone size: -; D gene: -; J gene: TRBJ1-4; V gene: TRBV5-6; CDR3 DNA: TGTGCCAGCAGCTTGCCAGGGAGAGGTGAAAAACTGTTTTTT; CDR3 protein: CASSLPGRGEKLFF
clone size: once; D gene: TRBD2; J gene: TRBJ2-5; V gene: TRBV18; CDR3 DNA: TGTGCCAGCTCCTTCGGACTAGCGGGAGGGGAGACCCAGTACTTC; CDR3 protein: CASSFGLAGGETQYF
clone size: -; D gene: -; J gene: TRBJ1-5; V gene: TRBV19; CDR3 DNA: TGTGCCAGTAGTATCAAACAGGGGCCCCAGCATTTT; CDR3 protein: CASSIKQGPQHF
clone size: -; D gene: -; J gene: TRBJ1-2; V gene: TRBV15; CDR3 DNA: TGTGCCACCAGCAGGAAATCGACGGGGGCGACCGTCTATGGCTACACCTTC; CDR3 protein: CATSRKSTGATVYGYTF
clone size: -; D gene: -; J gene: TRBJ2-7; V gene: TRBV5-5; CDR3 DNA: TGTGCCAGCAGCCAACAGGGAAGAGGTGAGCAGTACTTC; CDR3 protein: CASSQQGRGEQYF
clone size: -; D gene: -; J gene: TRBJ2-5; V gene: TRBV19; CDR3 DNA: TGTGCCAGTTCCCTCGGGCCCGCCACAATCCAAGAGACCCAGTACTTC; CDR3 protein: CASSLGPATIQETQYF
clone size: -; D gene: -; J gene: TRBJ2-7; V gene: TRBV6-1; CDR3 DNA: TGTGCCAGCAGTGCAATACCGACAGGCGGCGAGCAGTACTTC; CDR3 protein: CASSAIPTGGEQYF
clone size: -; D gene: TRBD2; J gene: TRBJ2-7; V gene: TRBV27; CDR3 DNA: TGTGCCAGCAGTAGAGGGTGGGAGGGCCCCTACGAGCAGTACTTC; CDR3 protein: CASSRGWEGPYEQYF
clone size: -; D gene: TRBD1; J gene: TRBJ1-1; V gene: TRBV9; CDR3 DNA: TGTGCCAGCAGCGCATCAAAGGGGGCCTCGAACACTGAAGCTTTCTTT; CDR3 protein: CASSASKGASNTEAFF
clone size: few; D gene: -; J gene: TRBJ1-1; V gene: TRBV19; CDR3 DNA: TGTGCCAGTAGTAATCAGGGGAGGGGAACTGAAGCTTTCTTT; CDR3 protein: CASSNQGRGTEAFF
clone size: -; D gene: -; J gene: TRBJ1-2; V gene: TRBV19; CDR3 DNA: TGTGCCAGTAGTATAGATCGTACAGGGTTCAACTATGGCTACACCTTC; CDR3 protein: CASSIDRTGFNYGYTF
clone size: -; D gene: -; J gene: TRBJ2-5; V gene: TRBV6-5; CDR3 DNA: TGTGCCAGCAGACCCTACCGAGGGTTAGGGGAGACCCAGTACTTC; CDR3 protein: CASRPYRGLGETQYF
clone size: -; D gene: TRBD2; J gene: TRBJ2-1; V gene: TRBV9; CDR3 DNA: TGTGCCAGCAGCGTCCGCAGCGGGAGGGTAAATGAGCAGTTCTTC; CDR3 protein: CASSVRSGRVNEQFF
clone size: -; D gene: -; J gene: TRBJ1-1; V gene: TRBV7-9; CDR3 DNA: TGTGCCAGCAGCGTGGGGACGAACACTGAAGCTTTCTTT; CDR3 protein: CASSVGTNTEAFF
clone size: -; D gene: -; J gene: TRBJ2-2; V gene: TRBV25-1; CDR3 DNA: TGTGCCAGCAGTGAAATTAGTAGTAACACCGGGGAGCTGTTTTTT; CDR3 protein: CASSEISSNTGELFF
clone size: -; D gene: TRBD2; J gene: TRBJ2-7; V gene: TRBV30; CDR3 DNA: TGTGCCTGGTCTTTTGGACTAGCGGGAGTGGATGAGCAGTACTTC; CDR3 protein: CAWSFGLAGVDEQYF
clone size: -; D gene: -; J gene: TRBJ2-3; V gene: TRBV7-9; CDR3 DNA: TGTGCCAGCAGCCCAGTGGCAGATACGCAGTATTTT; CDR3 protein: CASSPVADTQYF
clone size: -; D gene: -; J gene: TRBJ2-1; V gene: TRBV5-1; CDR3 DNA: TGCGCCAGCAGCTTGGAGGGGGTCCTTTACAATGAGCAGTTCTTC; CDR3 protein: CASSLEGVLYNEQFF
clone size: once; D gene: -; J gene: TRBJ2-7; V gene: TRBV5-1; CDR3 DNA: TGCGCCAGCAGCGTCTATCCCGGGACACGGGAGCAGTACTTC; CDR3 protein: CASSVYPGTREQYF
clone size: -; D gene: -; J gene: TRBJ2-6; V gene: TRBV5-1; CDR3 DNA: TGCGCCAGCAGCGACGCCAACGTCCTGACTTTC; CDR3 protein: CASSDANVLTF
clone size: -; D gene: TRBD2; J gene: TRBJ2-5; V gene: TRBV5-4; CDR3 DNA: TGTGCCAGCAGCTTGGTCCCGGGAGGGGTAGAGACCCAGTACTTC; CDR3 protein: CASSLVPGGVETQYF
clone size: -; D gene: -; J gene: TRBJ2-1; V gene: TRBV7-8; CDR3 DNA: TGTGCCAGCAGTTCCCATAGGGGGATTGTACCGGGCTCCTACAATGAGCAGTTCTTC; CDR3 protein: CASSSHRGIVPGSYNEQFF
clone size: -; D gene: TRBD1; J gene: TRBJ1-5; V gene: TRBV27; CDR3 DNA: TGTGCCAGCAGACCAGGACAGGGTAGCAATCAGCCCCAGCATTTT; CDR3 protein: CASRPGQGSNQPQHF
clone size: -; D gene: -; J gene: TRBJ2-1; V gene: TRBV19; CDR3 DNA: TGTGCCAGTAGCCCAAAGGGACCTAACAATGAGCAGTTCTTC; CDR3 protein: CASSPKGPNNEQFF
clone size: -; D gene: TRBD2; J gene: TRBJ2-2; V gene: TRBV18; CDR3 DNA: TGTGCCAGCTCAATTCTAGCGGGAGCTGCCGGTGGGAACACCGGGGAGCTGTTTTTT; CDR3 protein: CASSILAGAAGGNTGELFF
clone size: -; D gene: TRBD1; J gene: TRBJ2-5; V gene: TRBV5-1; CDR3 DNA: TGCGCCAGCAGCTTGCGACAGGGGTGGGGAGAGACCCAGTACTTC; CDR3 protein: CASSLRQGWGETQYF
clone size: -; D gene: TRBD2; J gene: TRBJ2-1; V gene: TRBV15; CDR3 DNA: TGTGCCACCAGCACCCTGGGTGCGGGAGGGCCCTACAATGAGCAGTTCTTC; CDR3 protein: CATSTLGAGGPYNEQFF